The rows below give T cell receptor beta chains drawn from one sample of a study of T cell repertoires in cytomegalovirus infection. TCRdb analysed the reads with MiXCR anew, one entry per CDR3 protein. The table shows about 330,000 distinct CDR3 sequences, with 8% to 10% occurring only once. Sequenced sample: PBMCs. These receptors came from a human donor in good health (CMV status not recorded). Some clones in this sample may be carry-over from other donors' samples. Both conserved end residues are part of each CDR3. D genes are given only for firm matches. Size is omitted from some rows. Given values are once, few, many or a class for expanded clones.

J gene	V gene	D gene	clone size	CDR3 protein	CDR3 DNA
TRBJ2-4	TRBV6-1	TRBD1	many	CASSDGDSHYRIKNIQYF	TGTGCCAGCAGTGACGGGGACAGCCATTACAGGATTAAAAACATTCAGTACTTC
TRBJ2-7	TRBV28	NA	NA	CASSFGYGLAIF	TGTGCCAGCAGTTTCGGTTACGGACTCGCTATTTTC
TRBJ1-2	TRBV18	NA	NA	CASSPYDNNYGYTF	TGTGCCAGCTCACCTTACGACAATAACTATGGCTACACCTTC
TRBJ2-3	TRBV27	TRBD2	NA	CASTRTSGTRTDTQYF	TGTGCCAGCACCCGGACTAGCGGGACGCGCACAGATACGCAGTATTTT
TRBJ1-2	TRBV7-2	NA	few	CASSLSFREYGYTF	TGTGCCAGCAGCTTAAGCTTCAGGGAGTATGGCTACACCTTC
TRBJ2-1	TRBV5-1	TRBD2	few	CASSMSGSAYNEQFF	TGCGCCAGCAGCATGAGCGGGAGTGCCTACAATGAGCAGTTCTTC
TRBJ2-1	TRBV15	NA	NA	CATSRDPTKGRISYEQFF	TGTGCCACCAGCAGAGATCCGACAAAGGGGCGAATATCATATGAGCAGTTCTTC
TRBJ2-7	TRBV10-3	TRBD1	many	CAIKTGQGSYEQYF	TGTGCCATCAAAACGGGACAGGGGTCCTACGAGCAGTACTTC
TRBJ2-1	TRBV7-3	TRBD1	many	CASSLNRGNEQFF	TGTGCCAGCAGCTTAAACAGGGGCAATGAGCAGTTCTTC
TRBJ1-1	TRBV27	TRBD1	few	CASSLKGQLNTEAFF	TGTGCCAGCAGTTTAAAGGGACAGCTGAACACTGAAGCTTTCTTT
TRBJ2-5	TRBV12-3/TRBV12-4	NA	many	CASSLRQSQETQYF	TGTGCCAGCAGTTTACGACAGAGCCAAGAGACCCAGTACTTC
TRBJ2-1	TRBV28	NA	few	CASSFGDSYNEQFF	TGTGCCAGCAGTTTTGGAGACTCCTACAATGAGCAGTTCTTC
TRBJ2-2	TRBV7-6	NA	NA	CASSLGVGELFF	TGTGCCAGCAGCTTAGGGGTCGGGGAGCTGTTTTTT
TRBJ2-1	TRBV4-2	NA	few	CASSQVGPHNEQFF	TGTGCCAGCAGCCAAGTAGGACCGCACAATGAGCAGTTCTTC
TRBJ2-3	TRBV11-3	NA	NA	CASSSIDTDTQYF	TGTGCCAGCAGTTCCATAGACACAGATACGCAGTATTTT
TRBJ2-7	TRBV10-3	NA	few	CAISFELSYEQYF	TGTGCCATCAGCTTTGAACTCTCCTACGAGCAGTACTTC
TRBJ2-2	TRBV7-2	NA	many	CASSPEGRNTGELFF	TGTGCCAGCAGCCCCGAGGGCAGAAACACCGGGGAGCTGTTTTTT
TRBJ2-1	TRBV25-1	NA	NA	CASSGLLGGFF	TGTGCCAGCAGTGGGTTACTGGGAGGGTTCTTC
TRBJ2-2	TRBV20-1	TRBD1	NA	CSASASGGVNTGELFF	TGCAGTGCTAGTGCATCAGGGGGCGTAAACACCGGGGAGCTGTTTTTT
TRBJ1-6	TRBV27	NA	many	CASGVEGVSPLHF	TGTGCCAGCGGGGTGGAGGGTGTGTCACCCCTCCACTTT
TRBJ2-7	TRBV28	NA	many	CASSFRDNYEQYF	TGTGCCAGCAGTTTCCGGGACAACTACGAGCAGTACTTC
TRBJ1-5	TRBV28	NA	few	CASSLTGRIGQPQHF	TGTGCCAGCAGTTTAACAGGGAGAATAGGGCAGCCCCAGCATTTT
TRBJ2-1	TRBV11-2	NA	NA	CASYHQPGRGEQFF	TGTGCCAGCTATCATCAGCCGGGGCGAGGTGAGCAGTTCTTC